A single sample gave rise to the 32 T cell receptor beta chains below, sequenced in a study of blood T cell repertoires in COVID-19. Some clones are missing from TCRdb's copy, which holds only in-frame ones; the method was immunoSEQ multiplex PCR. The repertoire holds more than 350,000 clones, around 91% seen once, with approximately 1% in the top ten. Sequencing input: PBMCs or T cells enriched from blood (not recorded which). These TCRs come from a man between 18 and 35 years old who had recovered from COVID-19.

The genes are TRBV6-1 and TRBJ2-7; the D gene is possibly TRBD1 (5 bases). The germline V gene has CDR1 MNHNS and CDR2 SASEGT. Trimming shortened V by 3 bases and J by 3 bases, and 15 bases separated the two germline ends. The CDR3 contains 15 residues. The DNA of the CDR3 is TGTGCCAGCAGTGACCAGGGAAGGGCCCACTACGAGCAGTACTTC. Its protein is CASSDQGRAHYEQYF.

The chain is built from TRBV5-1 and TRBJ2-7; 12 bases match TRBD1. The junction had 15 bases not matched to a gene; V was cut back by 3 bases and J by 5 bases. The CDR3 has 18 amino acids. The germline V gene has CDR1 SGHRS and CDR2 YFSETQ. DNA for the CDR3: TGCGCCAGCAGCTCAAACCCAAACCGGGACAGGGGGCTCAACGAGCAGTACTTC. Residues: CASSSNPNRDRGLNEQYF.

The chain uses TRBV6-2 or TRBV6-3 and TRBJ1-1, with TRBD1 matching 11 bases. After removal of 4 bases from V and 3 bases from J, the junction contained 10 bases not matched to a gene. The CDR3 spans 17 residues. Germline assignment: CDR1 MNHEY and CDR2 SVGEGT. The CDR3 nucleotides are TGTGCCAGCAGTTGGCAGCCGGACAGGGGGCTTGACACTGAAGCTTTCTTT. It translates to CASSWQPDRGLDTEAFF.

A note on this clone: The junction differs from germline at one of its ends, possibly a read error. The rearrangement links TRBV20-1 to TRBJ2-5; 8 nucleotides agree with TRBD1. CDR3 size: 11 residues. Germline-derived CDR1 and CDR2 are DFQATT and SNEGSKA (reference sequence). CDR3 protein: CSASYRDRQHF. The CDR3 nucleotides are TGCAGTGCCAGTTACCGGGACAGGCAGCACTTC.

The rearrangement joins TRBV6-4 to TRBJ2-6; D is undetermined. Between the trimmed V and J ends, which lost 2 bases and 1 base, there was a span of 6 bases. This CDR3 spans 15 amino acids. Per germline, CDR1 MRHNA and CDR2 SNTAGT. CDR3 loop: CASSDAVSGANVLTF. Written as DNA, the CDR3 is TGTGCCAGCAGTGACGCGGTTTCTGGGGCCAACGTCCTGACTTTC.

V usage is TRBV12-3 or TRBV12-4 and J usage is TRBJ1-1; the D gene is possibly TRBD1 (5 bases). The CDR3 covers 13 residues. Trimming took 6 bases from V and 1 from J, leaving 9 bases between them. Here the CDR3 reads CASRRQGNTEAFF. CDR3 nucleotide sequence: TGTGCCAGCAGGAGGCAGGGGAACACTGAAGCTTTCTTT.

V and J are TRBV9 and TRBJ1-6, with unresolved D. Germline V gene lookup returns CDR1 SGDLS and CDR2 YYNGEE. V was shortened by 0 bases and J by 4 bases, with 8 bases between the two germline ends. The CDR3 runs to 15 residues. The CDR3 nucleotides read TGTGCCAGCAGCGTAGGAACTGATTATAATTCACCCCTCCACTTT. It is translated as CASSVGTDYNSPLHF.

V and J are TRBV25-1 and TRBJ1-1, with D maybe TRBD1 (6 bases). Germline V gene sequence: CDR1 MGHDK, CDR2 SYGVNS. The CDR3 runs 14 residues. V lost 6 bases and J 7 bases, leaving 18 bases between the germline ends. The CDR3 loop is CASRGGAGTGEAFF. In DNA form, the CDR3 reads TGTGCCAGCAGGGGGGGGGCAGGGACCGGTGAAGCTTTCTTT.

The CDR3 DNA follows: TGTGCCAGCTCATCGTCCCCCGGGGTAGAGCAGTACTTC. This encodes CASSSSPGVEQYF. The chain is built from TRBV18 and TRBJ2-7, with a possible D match to TRBD2 (5 bases). Germline loops: CDR1 KGHSH, CDR2 LQKENI. Trimming shortened V by 5 bases and J by 7 bases, and 15 bases separated the two germline ends. This CDR3 contains 13 residues.

The CDR3: CASSLRASGNPPTDTQYF. CDR3 nucleotide sequence: TGTGCCAGCAGCTTAAGGGCTAGCGGGAACCCCCCCACAGATACGCAGTATTTT. The chain has TRBV7-2 and TRBJ2-3; 9 nucleotides match TRBD2. The trim removed 2 bases at V and 2 bases at J, leaving 11 bases unmatched. The length of the CDR3 is 18 residues. Per germline, CDR1 SGHTA and CDR2 FQGNSA.

This chain links TRBV12-5 with TRBJ2-1, with TRBD2 matching over 9 bases. The CDR3 has 15 residues. Unmatched junction bases numbered 6, after V lost 6 bases and J lost 3 bases. Germline CDR1 reads LGHNT; CDR2 reads FRNRAP. The CDR3 bases are TGTGCTAGTGGCCCCGGGACTAGCAACTACAATGAGCAGTTCTTC. It is translated as CASGPGTSNYNEQFF.

The chain couples TRBV28 to TRBJ2-3, with D possibly being TRBD2 (6 bases). Germline loops: CDR1 MDHEN, CDR2 SYDVKM. V lost 10 bases and J 2 bases, leaving 13 bases between the germline ends. This CDR3 is 13 amino acids long. The CDR3 here is CATHGGFTDTQYF. For the CDR3, the DNA is TGTGCCACCCATGGGGGGTTCACAGATACGCAGTATTTT.

The V call is TRBV2, the J call TRBJ2-3, with 9 positions matching TRBD2. This CDR3 has 15 residues. J was trimmed by 1 base and V by 6 bases; bases with no gene match: 5. Germline lookup yields CDR1 SNHLY and CDR2 FYNNEI. The CDR3 is CASSTSGLGTDTQYF. The CDR3 DNA follows: TGTGCCAGCAGCACTAGCGGGCTGGGCACAGATACGCAGTATTTT.

V gene TRBV5-5 combines with J gene TRBJ1-3; D ambiguous. The V gene's germline CDR1 is SGHKS and CDR2 YYEKEE (reference sequence). Between the trimmed V and J ends, which lost 2 bases and 6 bases, there was a span of 9 bases. CDR3 length equals 13 residues. The CDR3 region is CASSFGPLNTIYF. In DNA form, the CDR3 reads TGTGCCAGCAGCTTTGGGCCCCTAAACACCATATATTTT.

The chain joins TRBV5-1 to TRBJ2-5; TRBD2 matches 7 bases. V dropped 4 bases and J dropped 5; count of bases not matched to a gene: 11. The germline CDR1 and CDR2 sequences are SGHRS and YFSETQ. The CDR3 consists of 15 residues. Here the CDR3 reads CASSPGAGPRETQYF. In DNA, the CDR3 is TGCGCCAGCAGCCCCGGAGCGGGGCCTAGGGAGACCCAGTACTTC. The entire variable domain, with the rest obtained from reference TRBV5-1 and TRBJ2-5, is as follows: KAGVTQTPRYLIKTRGQQVTLSCSPISGHRSVSWYQQTPGQGLQFLFEYFSETQRNKGNFPGRFSGRQFSNSRSEMNVSTLELGDSALYLCASSPGAGPRETQYFGPGTRLLVL.

This chain links TRBV4-1 with TRBJ1-2; 7 nucleotides agree with TRBD1. CDR3 length: 13 residues. The germline gives CDR1 MGHRA, CDR2 YSYEKL. With V trimmed by 4 bases and J by 4 bases, 3 bases remained unmatched. The CDR3: CASSRGGTYGYTF. Here the CDR3 DNA reads TGCGCCAGCAGCCGAGGGGGCACCTATGGCTACACCTTC.

This rearrangement joins TRBV5-8 to TRBJ1-6; possibly TRBD1 for D (6 bases). This CDR3 has 17 amino acids. Trimming took off 4 bases at V and 10 bases at J, with 24 bases between the two ends. Germline CDR1 reads SGHTS; CDR2 reads YDEGEE. The CDR3 DNA reads as TGTGCCAGCAGCCTGATGTATACCGGGACATCGGGATCACCCCTCCACTTT. It is translated as CASSLMYTGTSGSPLHF.

In this sample, this clone turned up once. The CDR3 bases are TGCAGCGTTAGCCCCCCCGGTGGAGGAGCTAATGAAAAACTGTTTTTT. Translation gives CSVSPPGGGANEKLFF. The gene calls are TRBV29-1 and TRBJ1-4, with D uncertain. Trimming left V 5 bases short and J 3 bases short, with 19 bases between. Germline V gene sequence: CDR1 SQVTM, CDR2 ANQGSEA. The CDR3 spans 16 residues. The full variable domain, rest sourced from reference TRBV29-1 and TRBJ1-4, is SAVISQKPSRDICQRGTSLTIQCQVDSQVTMMFWYRQQPGQSLTLIATANQGSEATYESGFVIDKFPISRPNLTFSTLTVSNMSPEDSSIYLCSVSPPGGGANEKLFFGSGTQLSVL.

This clone was recorded once. The chain couples TRBV13 to TRBJ2-7; D unclear. Germline-derived CDR1 and CDR2 are PRHDT and FYEKMQ (reference sequence). This CDR3 comprises 12 residues. V gave up 3 bases and J gave up 4 bases, with 7 bases separating them. The CDR3 nucleotides read TGTGCCAGCAGCTTCTCGCAGTACGAGCAGTACTTC. Protein product: CASSFSQYEQYF.

The chain combines TRBV5-1 with TRBJ2-1; D remains ambiguous. Germline assignment: CDR1 SGHRS and CDR2 YFSETQ. The V gene lost 0 bases and the J gene lost 0 bases, with 10 bases spanning the gap. This CDR3 has 16 residues. The CDR3 loop is CASSLVADSSYNEQFF. DNA of the CDR3: TGCGCCAGCAGCTTGGTGGCGGATAGCTCCTACAATGAGCAGTTCTTC. Looking up the rest from reference TRBV5-1 and TRBJ2-1 gives the full variable domain: KAGVTQTPRYLIKTRGQQVTLSCSPISGHRSVSWYQQTPGQGLQFLFEYFSETQRNKGNFPGRFSGRQFSNSRSEMNVSTLELGDSALYLCASSLVADSSYNEQFFGPGTRLTVL.

The chain couples TRBV3-1 (or the pseudogene TRBV3-2) to TRBJ2-5, with 7 nucleotides matching TRBD1. CDR1 is LGHDT and CDR2 is YNNKEL in the germline V gene (reference sequence). The V and J ends lost 2 bases and 4 bases, in that order; junction bases with no gene match: 1. There are 13 residues in the CDR3. The CDR3 loop reads CASSQKGAETQYF. CDR3 coding DNA: TGTGCCAGCAGCCAAAAGGGGGCAGAGACCCAGTACTTC.

The chain carries TRBV27 and TRBJ1-6, with D possibly matching TRBD1 (5 bases). This CDR3 comprises 16 residues. With 2 bases removed from V and 7 bases from J, the gap between germline ends came to 15 bases. From germline, CDR1 is MNHEY and CDR2 SMNVEV (reference sequence). Here the CDR3 DNA reads TGTGCCAGCAGTTTAGGATCCGGAGGGGTCAATTCACCCCTCCACTTT. It encodes CASSLGSGGVNSPLHF.

The rearrangement links TRBV6-2 or TRBV6-3 to TRBJ2-2, with D unclear. In germline, CDR1 is MNHEY, CDR2 SVGEGT. CDR3 size: 16 residues. Between the trimmed V and J ends, which lost 2 bases and 7 bases, there was a span of 17 bases. This CDR3 reads CASSYDRGYLSGELFF. CDR3 sequence (DNA): TGTGCCAGCAGTTACGATCGAGGCTACCTGAGCGGGGAGCTGTTTTTT.

V gene TRBV9 combines with J gene TRBJ1-1, with D perhaps matching TRBD1 (6 bases). Germline CDR1 reads SGDLS; CDR2 reads YYNGEE. The germline V and J ends were trimmed by 3 bases and 3 bases, with 12 bases remaining between them. This CDR3 contains 14 residues. CDR3 DNA sequence: TGTGCCAGCAGCGGAGGCCCAGGGGACACTGAAGCTTTCTTT. Translation gives CASSGGPGDTEAFF.

The V gene is TRBV25-1, the J gene TRBJ2-2, with TRBD2 as a possible D gene (5 bases). Germline V lookup: CDR1 MGHDK, CDR2 SYGVNS. Trimming removed 1 base at V and 2 bases at J, with 8 bases between. The CDR3 runs 15 residues. CDR3 in amino acids: CASSEFPGNTGELFF. DNA of the CDR3: TGTGCCAGCAGTGAATTCCCGGGAAACACCGGGGAGCTGTTTTTT. The full variable domain, its missing parts supplied by reference TRBV25-1 and TRBJ2-2, is EADIYQTPRYLVIGTGKKITLECSQTMGHDKMYWYQQDPGMELHLIHYSYGVNSTEKGDLSSESTVSRIRTEHFPLTLESARPSHTSQYLCASSEFPGNTGELFFGEGSRLTVL.

The V gene is TRBV5-6, the J gene TRBJ2-2; TRBD2 aligns across 10 bases. The CDR3 loop spans 17 amino acids. J was trimmed by 1 base and V by 1 base; bases with no gene match: 4. Germline values: CDR1 SGHDT, CDR2 YYEEEE. CDR3 amino acids: CASSLLTSGLNTGELFF. CDR3 bases: TGTGCCAGCAGCTTGTTGACTAGCGGGTTGAACACCGGGGAGCTGTTTTTT.

The chain joins TRBV5-1 to TRBJ2-1; TRBD2 matches 13 bases. The CDR3 contains 15 residues. Germline CDR1 and CDR2: SGHRS and YFSETQ. Unmatched junction bases numbered 13, after V lost 7 bases and J lost 12 bases. The DNA of the CDR3 is TGCGCCAGCGCGGGAGTTGGGACTAGCGGGATGGGGCAGTTCTTC. Protein product: CASAGVGTSGMGQFF.

The rearrangement uses TRBV25-1 and TRBJ1-1; D uncertain. The CDR3 has 14 residues. Germline V CDR1 and CDR2: MGHDK, SYGVNS. Trimming took off 3 bases at V and 1 base at J, with 9 bases between the two ends. The CDR3 loop reads CASSDMEGNTEAFF. The CDR3 bases are TGTGCCAGCAGTGACATGGAGGGGAACACTGAAGCTTTCTTT.

The rearrangement joins TRBV19 to TRBJ1-2; 8 bases are a match to TRBD1. The CDR3 contains 16 residues. V trimming: 3 bases; J trimming: 4 bases; junction bases outside the gene matches: 10. Germline loops: CDR1 LNHDA, CDR2 SQIVND (reference sequence). CDR3 DNA: TGTGCCAGTAGTATCCTTCGGGACAGGCGCTCCTATGGCTACACCTTC. Its translation is CASSILRDRRSYGYTF.

This clone was recorded once. The chain recombines TRBV2 with TRBJ2-1, with 7 nucleotides matching TRBD2. V lost 8 bases and J lost 8; bases outside the gene matches: 3. The CDR3 sequence is 11 residues long. Germline lookup yields CDR1 SNHLY and CDR2 FYNNEI. CDR3 loop: CASYAGDEQFF. As DNA, the CDR3 is TGTGCCAGCTACGCGGGGGATGAGCAGTTCTTC.

J is TRBJ2-1 and V is TRBV29-1, with D perhaps TRBD1 (5 bases). The ends were cut back, 3 bases at V and 12 bases at J, with 12 bases in the middle. The CDR3 contains 11 residues. Germline CDR1 SQVTM, CDR2 ANQGSEA. The CDR3 region has the DNA TGCAGCGTTGACAGGGATATTGGGCAGTTCTTC. Translating gives CSVDRDIGQFF.

This clone was counted a single time. The CDR3: CASSPGGNTIYF. CDR3 nucleotides: TGTGCCAGCAGCCCAGGGGGAAACACCATATATTTT. The chain carries TRBV7-9 and TRBJ1-3, with a weak D call TRBD1 (5 bases). Per the germline V gene, CDR1 is SEHNR and CDR2 is FQNEAQ (reference sequence). The CDR3 has 12 amino acids. V lost 5 bases and J lost 4, with 6 bases in between.